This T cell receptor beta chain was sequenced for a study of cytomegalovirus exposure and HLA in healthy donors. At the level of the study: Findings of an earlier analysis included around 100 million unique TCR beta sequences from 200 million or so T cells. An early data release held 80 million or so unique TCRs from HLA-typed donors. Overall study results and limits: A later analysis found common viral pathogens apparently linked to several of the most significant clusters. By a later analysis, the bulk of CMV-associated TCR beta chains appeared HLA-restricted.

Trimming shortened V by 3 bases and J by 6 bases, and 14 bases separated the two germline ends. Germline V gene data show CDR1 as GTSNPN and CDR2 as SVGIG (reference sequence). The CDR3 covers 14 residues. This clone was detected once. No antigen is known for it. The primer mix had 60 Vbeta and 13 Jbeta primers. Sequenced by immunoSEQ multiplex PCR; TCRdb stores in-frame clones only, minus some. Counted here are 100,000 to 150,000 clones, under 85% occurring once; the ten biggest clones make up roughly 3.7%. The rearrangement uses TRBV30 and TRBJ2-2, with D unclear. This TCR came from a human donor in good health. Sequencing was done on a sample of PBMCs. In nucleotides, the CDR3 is TGTGCCTGGAGCCCGAGAGGTGCAGCCGGGGAGCTGTTTTTT. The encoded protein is CAWSPRGAAGELFF.